This T cell receptor (beta chain) is drawn from a study of blood T cell repertoires in COVID-19. Study as a whole: T cells, B-cell-depleted T cells, or PBMCs supplied cDNA or gDNA.

V shed 3 bases, J shed 4 bases, and the junction held 5 bases outside the gene matches. The CDR3 runs 16 residues. CDR1 and CDR2 from the germline V gene are SGHRS and YFSETQ. Assay used: immunoSEQ multiplex PCR; TCRdb lists only in-frame clones, some missing. Among tens of thousands of clones, more than 85% were seen once, and the ten largest hold approximately 15%. This sequence was found in a man between 65 and 80 years old with active or convalescent COVID-19. What was sequenced was peripheral blood. V and J are TRBV5-1 and TRBJ2-1, with 12 bases that match TRBD2. CDR3 DNA sequence: TGCGCCAGCAGCTCGGTTACTAGCGGGAGGTACAATGAGCAGTTCTTC. As protein: CASSSVTSGRYNEQFF.